This passage covers 7 T cell receptor beta chains from one sample sequenced in a study of CD8 T cells in Susac syndrome. Reverse transcription of roughly 0.5 to 1 ug RNA used random hexamers. TCRdb redid the calling of the immunoSEQ multiplex PCR reads with MiXCR, one entry per CDR3 protein. The sample gives 100,000 to 150,000 distinct CDR3 sequences, around 94% of which show up once; around 0.2% is in the top ten. Sequenced input: CD8+ T cells from PBMCs. These TCRs come from a human donor with Susac syndrome.

The gene calls are TRBV20-1 and TRBJ1-5, with a tentative D call TRBD1 (6 bases). Germline CDR1 is DFQATT and CDR2 is SNEGSKA (reference sequence). Trimming removed 3 bases from V and 3 bases from J, with 18 bases in between. The CDR3 extends over 16 amino acids. CDR3 sequence: CSARGLEGGDNQPQHF. The CDR3 region has the DNA TGCAGTGCTAGGGGGCTCGAAGGGGGTGACAATCAGCCCCAGCATTTT.

This chain connects TRBV12-3 or TRBV12-4 to TRBJ2-7; D ambiguous. V was cut by 0 bases and J by 4 bases, with 7 bases left in between. The CDR3 is 13 amino acids. CDR3 region: CASSLALGYEQYF. The CDR3 coding sequence is TGTGCCAGCAGTTTAGCTCTGGGGTACGAGCAGTACTTC.

The gene calls are TRBV7-8 and TRBJ2-4; D ambiguous. The V gene lost 5 bases and the J gene lost 0 bases, with 8 bases spanning the gap. This CDR3 contains 14 residues. Germline CDR1 reads SGHVS; CDR2 reads FQNEAQ. CDR3 protein: CASSIGLAKNIQYF. DNA for the CDR3: TGTGCCAGCAGCATAGGGTTAGCCAAAAACATTCAGTACTTC.

V is TRBV3-1 and J is TRBJ2-7; 7 bases agree with TRBD2. In germline, CDR1 is LGHDT, CDR2 YNNKEL (reference sequence). V was pared by 2 bases and J by 1 base, with 11 bases of the junction left unmatched. The CDR3 runs to 17 residues. The CDR3 coding sequence is TGTGCCAGCAGCCAAAAATGGGGAGGGTACGGTTCCTACGAGCAGTACTTC. Translation: CASSQKWGGYGSYEQYF.

The chain carries TRBV28 and TRBJ2-5; TRBD1 agrees at 10 bases. Germline CDR1 and CDR2: MDHEN and SYDVKM. Trimming removed 6 bases from V and 2 bases from J; junction bases left unmatched: 3. CDR3 length: 14 amino acids. CDR3 region: CASSVGQGQETQYF. The CDR3, as DNA: TGTGCCAGCAGCGTGGGACAGGGGCAAGAGACCCAGTACTTC.

The V gene is TRBV9, the J gene TRBJ2-5, with 8 bases matching TRBD2. The V segment lost 6 bases and the J segment 6 bases; nucleotides outside the gene matches: 10. The CDR3 is 14 residues long. Germline CDR1 SGDLS, CDR2 YYNGEE. Written as DNA, the CDR3 is TGTGCCAGCACCCCGACCGGGGGGGAACAGACCCAGTACTTC. Its protein is CASTPTGGEQTQYF. The variable domain in full, with the rest retrieved from reference TRBV9 and TRBJ2-5, is DSGVTQTPKHLITATGQRVTLRCSPRSGDLSVYWYQQSLDQGLQFLIQYYNGEERAKGNILERFSAQQFPDLHSELNLSSLELGDSALYFCASTPTGGEQTQYFGPGTRLLVL.

The rearrangement joins TRBV29-1 to TRBJ1-2, with D possibly matching TRBD1 (6 bases). V dropped 4 bases and J dropped 6 bases, with 18 bases sitting between them. The germline gives CDR1 SQVTM, CDR2 ANQGSEA. The CDR3 has 14 residues. CDR3 protein: CSVAPDRGGDGYTF. CDR3 DNA: TGCAGCGTTGCCCCGGACAGAGGGGGGGATGGCTACACCTTC. Looking up the rest from reference TRBV29-1 and TRBJ1-2 gives the full variable domain: SAVISQKPSRDICQRGTSLTIQCQVDSQVTMMFWYRQQPGQSLTLIATANQGSEATYESGFVIDKFPISRPNLTFSTLTVSNMSPEDSSIYLCSVAPDRGGDGYTFGSGTRLTVV.